A single sample gave rise to the 13 T cell receptor beta chains below, sequenced in a study of CD8+ T cells in alopecia areata. As the sequencing template, cDNA was produced by extracting RNA and reverse transcribing it. Assay used: immunoSEQ multiplex PCR; TCRdb lists only in-frame clones, some missing. The table has roughly 140,000 clones, about 50% seen once; the top ten hold 15% to 20%. This sample comprised CD8+ T cells sorted from blood, obtained at week 0. These TCRs come from a human donor with alopecia areata.

This sequence joins TRBV5-1 and TRBJ1-1; D unresolved. CDR3 length: 15 residues. Trimming took 0 bases from V and 4 from J, leaving 13 bases between them. In germline, CDR1 is SGHRS, CDR2 YFSETQ. This CDR3 is CASSLGRILGTEAFF. The CDR3 coding sequence is TGCGCCAGCAGCTTGGGACGCATCCTCGGCACTGAAGCTTTCTTT.

V is TRBV10-2 and J is TRBJ2-7, with a tentative D call TRBD1 (6 bases). V shed 5 bases and J shed 3 bases, with 11 bases lying between them. The germline gives CDR1 WSHSY, CDR2 SAAADI. CDR3 size: 13 residues. CDR3 sequence: CASSRDRHYEQYF. DNA for the CDR3: TGCGCCAGCAGTCGAGACAGGCACTACGAGCAGTACTTC.

This chain links TRBV4-3 with TRBJ1-6, with D possibly being TRBD1 (6 bases). The germline V and J ends were trimmed by 0 bases and 7 bases, with 13 bases remaining between them. CDR1 is LGHNA, CDR2 YSLEER, per germline. This CDR3 comprises 16 residues. This chain's CDR3 is CASSQDPTGPNSPLHF. DNA of the CDR3: TGCGCCAGCAGCCAAGACCCGACAGGACCCAATTCACCCCTCCACTTT.

This clone was seen just once. V is TRBV30 and J is TRBJ1-2; D is ambiguous. The ends were cut back, 4 bases at V and 8 bases at J, with 8 bases in the middle. Looked up from germline, CDR1 is GTSNPN and CDR2 is SVGIG (reference sequence). The CDR3 totals 10 residues. CDR3 loop: CAWIGRGYTF. The CDR3 DNA reads as TGTGCCTGGATAGGTCGCGGCTACACCTTC.

J is TRBJ2-7 and V is TRBV7-9; no firm D call. V was clipped by 5 bases and J by 5 bases, with 7 bases between them. The CDR3 is 11 amino acids. Germline-derived CDR1 and CDR2 are SEHNR and FQNEAQ (reference sequence). CDR3 nucleotide sequence: TGTGCCAGCAGCATAACGGACGAGCAGTACTTC. Translating gives CASSITDEQYF.

This chain uses TRBV4-3 with TRBJ1-1, with D hard to call. With 0 bases removed from V and 3 bases from J, the gap between germline ends came to 11 bases. This CDR3 has 15 amino acids. CDR1 is LGHNA and CDR2 is YSLEER in the germline V gene. The CDR3 nucleotides read TGCGCCAGCAGCCAAGACAAGACGCCGGACACTGAAGCTTTCTTT. Translation: CASSQDKTPDTEAFF.

The chain uses TRBV30 and TRBJ1-4; a possible D gene is TRBD1 (6 bases). Trimming removed 2 bases at V and 6 bases at J, with 16 bases between. This CDR3 is built from 15 residues. Germline values: CDR1 GTSNPN, CDR2 SVGIG (reference sequence). The CDR3 here is CAWSTGGELDEKLFF. CDR3 nucleotides: TGTGCCTGGAGTACGGGGGGCGAATTGGATGAAAAACTGTTTTTT.

As concerns this clone: The same CDR3 can be traced to other DNA sequences in this sample. J is TRBJ2-2 and V is TRBV29-1; D is unresolved. The V end was cut by 2 bases, the J end by 8 bases, with 3 bases between. This CDR3 spans 10 amino acids. Germline V lookup: CDR1 SQVTM, CDR2 ANQGSEA. The DNA of the CDR3 is TGCAGCGTTGAATCAGGGGAGCTGTTTTTT. It yields the protein CSVESGELFF.

V gene TRBV2 combines with J gene TRBJ1-4; TRBD1 might be the D (6 bases). The ends were cut back, 8 bases at V and 3 bases at J, with 13 bases in the middle. There are 14 residues in the CDR3. The germline CDR1 and CDR2 sequences are SNHLY and FYNNEI. CDR3 region: CASLQGGPNEKLFF. The DNA for the CDR3 is TGTGCCAGCCTACAGGGCGGTCCTAATGAAAAACTGTTTTTT.

The chain has TRBV6-5 and TRBJ2-1; D is possibly TRBD2 (6 bases). The CDR3 contains 16 residues. With 4 bases removed from V and 4 bases from J, the gap between germline ends came to 17 bases. Germline V gene lookup returns CDR1 MNHEY and CDR2 SVGAGI. DNA for the CDR3: TGTGCCAGCAGTTTGAGTGGAGGAGGGACTTACAATGAGCAGTTCTTC. Translation gives CASSLSGGGTYNEQFF.

This clone was seen more than once but under ten times. The chain is built from TRBV10-1 and TRBJ1-1, with 7 nucleotides matching TRBD1. Germline loops: CDR1 WNHNN, CDR2 SYGVQD (reference sequence). J lost 1 base, V lost 6 bases, and 2 bases had no gene match. This CDR3 contains 13 residues. CDR3 DNA: TGCGCCAGCAGACAGGGGAGGAACACTGAAGCTTTCTTT. Its protein is CASRQGRNTEAFF.

The J gene is TRBJ2-7, the V gene TRBV30; the D gene is possibly TRBD2 (5 bases). Trimming stripped 8 bases from V and 0 bases from J, with 14 bases between. Germline CDR1 reads GTSNPN; CDR2 reads SVGIG (reference sequence). The CDR3 sequence is 13 residues long. The CDR3 nucleotides are TGTGCCGCCCTAACGGCGGGCTCCTACGAGCAGTACTTC. This translates into CAALTAGSYEQYF.

This clone appeared a single time. The chain combines TRBV2 with TRBJ2-5; D gene unclear. Trimming stripped 4 bases from V and 1 base from J, with 7 bases between. Germline loops: CDR1 SNHLY, CDR2 FYNNEI. This CDR3 comprises 13 residues. This CDR3 reads CASSAAPQETQYF. DNA for the CDR3: TGTGCCAGCAGTGCGGCACCCCAAGAGACCCAGTACTTC.